This TCR beta chain was recorded in a study of cytomegalovirus exposure and HLA in healthy donors. This clone was picked up a small number of times. The antigen is undetermined. The study's findings and limits: Later work found most CMV-associated TCR beta chains apparently HLA-restricted. Reportedly, diagnosis of cytomegalovirus status by the classifier showed high specificity and sensitivity. CMV serostatus was the only recorded immune exposure for donors.

Use of 60 Vbeta and 13 Jbeta primers characterized the PCR. Method: immunoSEQ multiplex PCR; TCRdb's copy keeps in-frame clones and lacks some. In the table there are about 110,000 clones, less than 70% of which are singletons. This receptor was taken from a woman aged 25 to 39 in good health and CMV-seronegative. Sequences were obtained from PBMCs.

Here the CDR3 reads CASSHPPTGQNSPLHF. The CDR3 DNA reads TGTGCCAGCAGCCACCCTCCGACAGGGCAGAATTCACCCCTCCACTTT. The gene calls are TRBV28 and TRBJ1-6, with TRBD1 matching over 7 bases. Unmatched junction bases numbered 12, after V lost 6 bases and J lost 7 bases. Per germline, CDR1 MDHEN and CDR2 SYDVKM. This CDR3 region has 16 residues.